A selection of T cell receptor beta chains follows, all from one sample in a study of T cells in Graves' hyperthyroidism and ophthalmopathy. TCRdb analysed the multiplex PCR reads with MiXCR anew, one entry per CDR3 protein. This table holds over 250,000 distinct CDR3 sequences, about 25% found once. Sequenced material: blood. The receptors derive from a man aged 35-49 years with Graves' hyperthyroidism that later progressed to Graves' ophthalmopathy. Both conserved end residues are part of each CDR3. A D gene is named only where the DNA matches it firmly. Size is omitted from some rows. Given values are once, few, many or a class for expanded clones.

cdr3_length | j_call | d_call | clone_size | v_call | cdr3_aa | cdr3_nt
14 | TRBJ1-2 | NA | NA | TRBV6-2/TRBV6-3 | CASRPGGAMDGYTF | TGTGCCAGCAGACCGGGGGGCGCGATGGATGGCTACACCTTC
15 | TRBJ2-7 | NA | many | TRBV27 | CASSLGSFGPYEQYF | TGTGCCAGCAGTTTAGGATCCTTTGGACCCTACGAGCAGTACTTC
16 | TRBJ1-6 | TRBD1 | few | TRBV3-1 | CASSQDRDRGFSPLHF | TGTGCCAGCAGCCAAGATCGGGACAGGGGTTTTTCACCCCTCCACTTT
15 | TRBJ2-4 | NA | many | TRBV20-1 | CSARDSGIAKNIQYF | TGCAGTGCTAGAGATAGTGGGATAGCCAAAAACATTCAGTACTTC
14 | TRBJ2-7 | NA | many | TRBV9 | CASSVGSGSYEQYF | TGTGCCAGCAGCGTTGGATCAGGGTCCTACGAGCAGTACTTC
15 | TRBJ1-5 | TRBD1 | NA | TRBV28 | CASRSRDRLNQPQHF | TGTGCCAGCAGGAGCCGGGACAGACTCAATCAGCCCCAGCATTTT
13 | TRBJ2-5 | NA | many | TRBV28 | CASIKYTSGTQYF | TGTGCCAGCATAAAGTATACGTCCGGGACCCAGTACTTC
16 | TRBJ2-7 | TRBD1 | NA | TRBV6-1 | CASSRQGLDPQYEQYF | TGTGCCAGCAGTCGACAGGGCCTCGACCCACAATACGAGCAGTACTTC
11 | TRBJ1-1 | NA | NA | TRBV7-9 | CASSFSGIPFF | TGTGCCAGCAGCTTTTCGGGTATTCCTTTCTTT
10 | TRBJ1-1 | NA | many | TRBV29-1 | CSVEGAEAFF | TGCAGCGTTGAAGGAGCCGAAGCTTTCTTT
14 | TRBJ2-5 | NA | NA | TRBV12-3/TRBV12-4 | CASSSDPSRETQYF | TGTGCCAGCAGTTCGGACCCTAGTAGGGAGACCCAGTACTTC
15 | TRBJ2-7 | NA | many | TRBV13 | CASSLDGAGFHEQYF | TGTGCCAGCAGCTTAGATGGGGCCGGATTTCACGAGCAGTACTTC
13 | TRBJ1-3 | NA | many | TRBV12-3/TRBV12-4 | CASRMISGNTTYF | TGTGCCAGCAGGATGATCTCTGGAAACACCACATATTTT
16 | TRBJ2-5 | TRBD2 | many | TRBV28 | CASTWGRTSGTETQYF | TGTGCCAGCACTTGGGGAAGGACTAGCGGGACCGAGACCCAGTACTTC
14 | TRBJ1-2 | TRBD1 | many | TRBV28 | CASLQGTWTYGYTF | TGTGCCTCACTACAGGGGACTTGGACCTATGGCTACACCTTC
13 | TRBJ2-7 | NA | many | TRBV20-1 | CSARGAVDWEQYF | TGCAGTGCTAGGGGGGCAGTTGACTGGGAGCAGTACTTC
14 | TRBJ1-1 | NA | many | TRBV30 | CAWSVTGEGTEAFF | TGTGCCTGGAGTGTAACCGGGGAGGGGACTGAAGCTTTCTTT
15 | TRBJ2-2 | NA | many | TRBV7-3 | CASSQDAQATGELFF | TGTGCCAGCAGCCAGGACGCCCAGGCTACCGGGGAGCTGTTTTTT
14 | TRBJ1-1 | TRBD1 | many | TRBV6-5 | CASSFDRGNTEAFF | TGTGCCAGCAGTTTCGACAGGGGAAACACTGAAGCTTTCTTT
16 | TRBJ2-5 | NA | many | TRBV20-1 | CSAREFRTPLGETQYF | TGCAGTGCTAGAGAGTTCAGGACTCCCCTGGGGGAGACCCAGTACTTC
14 | TRBJ1-3 | NA | many | TRBV20-1 | CSARESGSGNTIYF | TGCAGTGCTAGAGAGTCCGGCTCTGGAAACACCATATATTTT
12 | TRBJ1-3 | NA | NA | TRBV28 | CATAGHPDTIYF | TGTGCCACCGCAGGACACCCAGACACCATATATTTT
15 | TRBJ1-5 | TRBD1 | many | TRBV7-2 | CASSLTGMSNQPQHF | TGTGCCAGCAGCTTGACAGGGATGAGCAATCAGCCCCAGCATTTT
15 | TRBJ2-2 | TRBD2 | NA | TRBV11-3 | CASSPRGGDTGELFF | TGTGCCAGCAGCCCCCGGGGGGGGGACACCGGGGAGCTGTTTTTT
16 | TRBJ2-5 | NA | NA | TRBV25-1 | CASSELIGRQQETQYF | TGTGCCAGCAGTGAATTAATCGGCCGACAGCAAGAGACCCAGTACTTC
15 | TRBJ2-7 | TRBD1 | NA | TRBV6-1 | CASTDIRTGSYEQYF | TGTGCCAGCACCGACATAAGGACAGGCAGCTACGAGCAGTACTTC
13 | TRBJ1-6 | NA | many | TRBV27 | CASGKEVVSPLHF | TGTGCCAGCGGTAAGGAGGTTGTCTCACCCCTCCACTTT
14 | TRBJ1-1 | NA | few | TRBV6-5 | CASSQESRGSEAFF | TGTGCCAGCAGTCAGGAGAGTAGGGGAAGTGAAGCTTTCTTT
15 | TRBJ2-7 | TRBD2 | many | TRBV7-2 | CASSFTNSGSYEQYF | TGTGCCAGCAGCTTCACGAATAGCGGGAGTTACGAGCAGTACTTC
15 | TRBJ2-7 | TRBD2 | many | TRBV6-2/TRBV6-3 | CASSYGTSGPYEQYF | TGTGCCAGCAGCTACGGGACTAGCGGGCCCTACGAGCAGTACTTC
18 | TRBJ2-7 | NA | many | TRBV2 | CASSEGSGRQRSSYEQYF | TGTGCCAGCAGTGAGGGGTCTGGTCGCCAGAGGTCTTCCTACGAGCAGTACTTC
15 | TRBJ1-1 | NA | many | TRBV9 | CASSVTTSGDTEAFF | TGTGCCAGCAGCGTAACCACGTCAGGGGACACTGAAGCTTTCTTT
13 | TRBJ2-7 | TRBD2 | few | TRBV12-3/TRBV12-4 | CASSPSGRLEQYF | TGTGCCAGCAGTCCTAGCGGGAGACTCGAGCAGTACTTC
15 | TRBJ2-7 | NA | many | TRBV27 | CASSFGGAKNYEQYF | TGTGCCAGCAGTTTCGGAGGGGCCAAAAATTACGAGCAGTACTTC
16 | TRBJ1-1 | NA | many | TRBV4-1 | CASSQAARDLGTEAFF | TGCGCCAGCAGCCAAGCCGCGAGGGACCTCGGGACTGAAGCTTTCTTT
15 | TRBJ2-1 | TRBD2 | many | TRBV13 | CASSGTRDAYNEQFF | TGTGCCAGCAGCGGGACTAGGGATGCCTACAATGAGCAGTTCTTC
14 | TRBJ1-2 | TRBD1 | many | TRBV24-1 | CATLYRGGGYGYTF | TGTGCCACCCTCTACAGGGGAGGAGGCTATGGCTACACCTTC
14 | TRBJ2-4 | NA | many | TRBV7-2 | CASSPGGGGNIQYF | TGTGCCAGCAGCCCCGGAGGGGGTGGAAACATTCAGTACTTC
13 | TRBJ2-5 | TRBD1 | many | TRBV7-8 | CASSRTGRETQYF | TGTGCCAGCAGCAGGACAGGGCGAGAGACCCAGTACTTC
11 | TRBJ2-7 | NA | many | TRBV29-1 | CSVGGSGGYFF | TGCAGCGTTGGGGGATCGGGGGGCTACTTCTTC
13 | TRBJ1-2 | TRBD1 | NA | TRBV6-5 | CASSYATGGGYTF | TGTGCCAGCAGTTACGCGACAGGGGGCGGCTACACCTTC
17 | TRBJ1-1 | TRBD1 | few | TRBV6-1 | CASTARGLGYLNTEAFF | TGTGCCAGCACCGCGAGGGGGCTTGGATATTTGAACACTGAAGCTTTCTTT
14 | TRBJ2-7 | NA | NA | TRBV28 | CASSLWQGSYEQYF | TGTGCCAGCAGTTTGTGGCAGGGGTCCTACGAGCAGTACTTC
13 | TRBJ1-1 | TRBD1 | few | TRBV28 | CAAWETGRTEAFF | TGTGCCGCCTGGGAGACAGGGCGCACTGAAGCTTTCTTT
14 | TRBJ1-2 | TRBD1 | NA | TRBV6-1 | CASSGGQTVYGYTF | TGTGCCAGCAGTGGGGGACAGACGGTCTATGGCTACACCTTC
18 | TRBJ2-2 | TRBD2 | many | TRBV6-2/TRBV6-3 | CASSFRTSGLTNTGELFF | TGTGCCAGCAGTTTTCGGACTAGCGGGTTGACGAACACCGGGGAGCTGTTTTTT
14 | TRBJ2-7 | NA | once | TRBV20-1 | CSAPYPGQSYEQYF | TGCAGTGCTCCCTACCCCGGACAGTCCTACGAGCAGTACTTC